Sequencing of this T cell receptor (beta chain) was carried out in a study of blood T cell repertoires in COVID-19. Overall study context: COVID-19 samples from acute and convalescent phases originated in the United States, Italy and Spain. The cDNA or gDNA used as material had been derived from T cells, B-cell-depleted T cells, or PBMCs.

How the authors handled the data: Counts of nucleated cells, estimated from reference gene primer amplification, were obtained. Repertoires were generated with immunoSEQ multiplex PCR, while TCRdb's copy carries only in-frame clones and drops some. For V, J and clone size, that table is used; D and trimming come from the DNA. This sample carries about 82,000 clones, around 88% of them seen once, and the ten largest clones take more than 0.95%. The receptor was isolated from a woman aged 45 to 65 with acute COVID-19. Sequenced material: PBMCs or T cells enriched from blood (not recorded which).

CDR3 in amino acids: CAISRTGVNTEAFF. CDR3 bases: TGTGCCATCAGCCGGACAGGGGTGAACACTGAAGCTTTCTTT. V gene TRBV10-3 combines with J gene TRBJ1-1, with 9 bases aligning to TRBD1. The CDR3 contains 14 residues. Germline loops: CDR1 ENHRY, CDR2 SYGVKD. The V and J ends lost 6 bases and 0 bases, in that order; junction bases with no gene match: 2.